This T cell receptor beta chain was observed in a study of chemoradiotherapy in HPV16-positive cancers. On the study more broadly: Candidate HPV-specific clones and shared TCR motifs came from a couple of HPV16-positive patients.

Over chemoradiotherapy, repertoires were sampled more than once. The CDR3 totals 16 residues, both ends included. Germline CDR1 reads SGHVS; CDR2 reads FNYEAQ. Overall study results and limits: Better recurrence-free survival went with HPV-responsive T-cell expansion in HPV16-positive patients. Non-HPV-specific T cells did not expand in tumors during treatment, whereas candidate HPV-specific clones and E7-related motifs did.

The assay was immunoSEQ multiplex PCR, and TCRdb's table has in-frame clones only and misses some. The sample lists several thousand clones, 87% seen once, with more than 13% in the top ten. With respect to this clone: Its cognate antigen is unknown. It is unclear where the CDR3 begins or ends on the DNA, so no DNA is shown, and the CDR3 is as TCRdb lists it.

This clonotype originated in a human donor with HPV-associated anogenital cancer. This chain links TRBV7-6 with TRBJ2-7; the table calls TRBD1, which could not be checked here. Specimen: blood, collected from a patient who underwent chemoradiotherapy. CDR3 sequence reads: CASSRFGEGTGGEQYF.